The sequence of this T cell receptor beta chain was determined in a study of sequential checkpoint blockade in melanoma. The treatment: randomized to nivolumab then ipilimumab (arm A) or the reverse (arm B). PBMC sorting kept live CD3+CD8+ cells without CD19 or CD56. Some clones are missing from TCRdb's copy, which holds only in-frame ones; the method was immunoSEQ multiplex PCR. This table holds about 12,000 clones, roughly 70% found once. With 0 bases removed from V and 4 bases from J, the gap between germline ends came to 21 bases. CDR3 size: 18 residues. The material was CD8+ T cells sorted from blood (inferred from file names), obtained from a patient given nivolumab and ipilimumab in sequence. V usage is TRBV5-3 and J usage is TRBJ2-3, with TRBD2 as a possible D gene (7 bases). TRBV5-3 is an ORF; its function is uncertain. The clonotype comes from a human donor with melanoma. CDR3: CARSLVRTGGEGPDTQYF. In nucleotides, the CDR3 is TGTGCCAGAAGCTTGGTACGTACGGGGGGCGAGGGGCCAGATACGCAGTATTTT.